These T cell receptor beta chains were read from a single sample in a study of response to subunit inactivated influenza vaccine. TCRdb processed the RT-PCR reads anew with MiXCR; each CDR3 protein has one entry. The sample includes 800,000 or so distinct CDR3 sequences, about 20% seen only once; the top ten take roughly 10%. Source: PBMCs from blood, taken around 5 days after vaccination. The receptors derive from a man in his fifties who received an inactivated influenza vaccine. CDR3s include the opening cysteine and the closing phenylalanine or tryptophan. Fields, in order: J gene, clone size, CDR3 length, V gene, CDR3 protein. The size entry is marked missing in some rows and otherwise reads once, few, many or a size class.

J gene: TRBJ1-2; clone size: few; CDR3 length: 11; V gene: TRBV29-1; CDR3 protein: CSYLGGDGYTF
J gene: TRBJ2-7; clone size: .; CDR3 length: 18; V gene: TRBV11-1; CDR3 protein: CASSAGLAGRVGPYEQYF
J gene: TRBJ2-1; clone size: .; CDR3 length: 15; V gene: TRBV20-1; CDR3 protein: CSASKSGPLVGEQFF
J gene: TRBJ2-7; clone size: few; CDR3 length: 17; V gene: TRBV12-3/TRBV12-4; CDR3 protein: CASSLVGWDRISYEQYF
J gene: TRBJ2-7; clone size: .; CDR3 length: 15; V gene: TRBV14; CDR3 protein: CASSLFSGRTYEQYF
J gene: TRBJ1-3; clone size: .; CDR3 length: 13; V gene: TRBV6-2/TRBV6-3; CDR3 protein: CASSYFPGNTIYF
J gene: TRBJ2-1; clone size: few; CDR3 length: 16; V gene: TRBV9; CDR3 protein: CASSVDPSGRGDEQFF
J gene: TRBJ2-7; clone size: .; CDR3 length: 15; V gene: TRBV5-1; CDR3 protein: CASSSTARNLYEQYF
J gene: TRBJ2-1; clone size: few; CDR3 length: 14; V gene: TRBV5-1; CDR3 protein: CASGGRQGNNEQFF
J gene: TRBJ2-1; clone size: .; CDR3 length: 18; V gene: TRBV15; CDR3 protein: CATSRGRGTVSSYNEQFF
J gene: TRBJ2-1; clone size: .; CDR3 length: 15; V gene: TRBV28; CDR3 protein: CASSLFTSGRNEQFF
J gene: TRBJ2-5; clone size: few; CDR3 length: 12; V gene: TRBV9; CDR3 protein: CASSREKETQYF
J gene: TRBJ2-7; clone size: few; CDR3 length: 16; V gene: TRBV3-1; CDR3 protein: CASSQISTGLDYEQYF
J gene: TRBJ2-1; clone size: .; CDR3 length: 16; V gene: TRBV3-1; CDR3 protein: CASSQDLVAGVYEQFF
J gene: TRBJ1-5; clone size: few; CDR3 length: 16; V gene: TRBV28; CDR3 protein: CASSPRGRSIDQPQHF
J gene: TRBJ1-6; clone size: few; CDR3 length: 14; V gene: TRBV7-8; CDR3 protein: CASSLVQSNSPLHF
J gene: TRBJ2-7; clone size: few; CDR3 length: 11; V gene: TRBV20-1; CDR3 protein: CSAVVLYEQYF
J gene: TRBJ1-1; clone size: few; CDR3 length: 16; V gene: TRBV6-2/TRBV6-3; CDR3 protein: CASSLPGRVADTEAFF
J gene: TRBJ2-1; clone size: few; CDR3 length: 16; V gene: TRBV7-3; CDR3 protein: CASSLFSRRGHNEQFF
J gene: TRBJ2-2; clone size: few; CDR3 length: 16; V gene: TRBV6-5; CDR3 protein: CASSYRGSGNTGELFF
J gene: TRBJ2-2; clone size: .; CDR3 length: 14; V gene: TRBV5-1; CDR3 protein: CASSLKEGTGELFF
J gene: TRBJ1-1; clone size: .; CDR3 length: 18; V gene: TRBV4-3; CDR3 protein: CASSQGDRGNHLNTEAFF
J gene: TRBJ2-2; clone size: many; CDR3 length: 14; V gene: TRBV29-1; CDR3 protein: CSVAVAAKAGELFF
J gene: TRBJ2-3; clone size: .; CDR3 length: 15; V gene: TRBV12-3/TRBV12-4; CDR3 protein: CASRQGVAFFDTQYF
J gene: TRBJ2-5; clone size: .; CDR3 length: 12; V gene: TRBV2; CDR3 protein: CATGLFGETQYF
J gene: TRBJ1-2; clone size: many; CDR3 length: 10; V gene: TRBV6-1; CDR3 protein: CASSDYGYTF
J gene: TRBJ2-4; clone size: .; CDR3 length: 17; V gene: TRBV12-3/TRBV12-4; CDR3 protein: CASSFLGRGLAKNIQYF